This T cell receptor (beta chain) was profiled in a study of blood T cell repertoires in COVID-19. Study at large: The study drew acute and convalescent COVID-19 samples from the United States, Italy and Spain. Sources were T cells, B-cell-depleted T cells, or PBMCs; the material itself was cDNA or gDNA.

As originally analysed: Amplification with reference gene primers provided the estimates of nucleated cell counts. TCRdb keeps only in-frame clones here, not all; method: immunoSEQ multiplex PCR. For V, J and clone size, that table is used; D and trimming come from the DNA. This table has about 300,000 clones, roughly 91% appearing once. The V end lost 4 bases, the J end lost 3 bases, and 14 bases lay between the germline ends. Germline V gives CDR1 SGHRS, CDR2 YFSETQ. The CDR3 sequence is 15 residues long. The receptor comes from a man aged 40-50 years with acute or convalescent COVID-19. Specimen: peripheral blood. The chain recombines TRBV5-1 with TRBJ1-3; D is perhaps TRBD1 (5 bases). This CDR3 reads CASSNFDQGGNTIYF. The CDR3 DNA follows: TGCGCCAGCAGCAACTTCGACCAGGGTGGAAACACCATATATTTT.